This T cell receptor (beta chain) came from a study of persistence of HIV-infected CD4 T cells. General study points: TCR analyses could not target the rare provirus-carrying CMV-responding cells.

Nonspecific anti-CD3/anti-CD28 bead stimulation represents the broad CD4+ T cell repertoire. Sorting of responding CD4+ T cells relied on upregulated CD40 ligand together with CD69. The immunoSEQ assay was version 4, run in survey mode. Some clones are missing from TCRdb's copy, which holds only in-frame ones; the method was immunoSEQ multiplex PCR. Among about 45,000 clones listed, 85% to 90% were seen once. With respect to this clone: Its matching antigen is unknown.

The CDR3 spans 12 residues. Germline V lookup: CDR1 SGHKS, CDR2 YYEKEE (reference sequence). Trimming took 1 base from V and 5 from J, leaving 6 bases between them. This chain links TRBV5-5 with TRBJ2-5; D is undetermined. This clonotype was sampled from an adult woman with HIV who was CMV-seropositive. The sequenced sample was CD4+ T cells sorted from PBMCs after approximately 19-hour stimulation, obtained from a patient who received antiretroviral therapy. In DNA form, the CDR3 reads TGTGCCAGCAGCTTGCTGGGGGAGACCCAGTACTTC. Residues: CASSLLGETQYF.